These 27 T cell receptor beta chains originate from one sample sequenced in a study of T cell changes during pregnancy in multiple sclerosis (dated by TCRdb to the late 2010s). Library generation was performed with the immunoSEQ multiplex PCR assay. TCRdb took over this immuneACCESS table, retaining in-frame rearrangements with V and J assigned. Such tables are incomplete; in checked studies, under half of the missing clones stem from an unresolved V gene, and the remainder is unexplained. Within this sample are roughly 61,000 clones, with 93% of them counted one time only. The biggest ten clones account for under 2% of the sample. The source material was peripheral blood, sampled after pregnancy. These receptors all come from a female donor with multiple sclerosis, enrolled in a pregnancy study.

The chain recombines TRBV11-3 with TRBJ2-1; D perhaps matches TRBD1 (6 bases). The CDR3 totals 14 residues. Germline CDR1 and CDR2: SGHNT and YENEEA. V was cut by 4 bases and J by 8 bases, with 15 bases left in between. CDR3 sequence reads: CASSSLDTGYEQFF. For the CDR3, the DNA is TGTGCCAGCAGCTCACTGGACACAGGGTATGAGCAGTTCTTC.

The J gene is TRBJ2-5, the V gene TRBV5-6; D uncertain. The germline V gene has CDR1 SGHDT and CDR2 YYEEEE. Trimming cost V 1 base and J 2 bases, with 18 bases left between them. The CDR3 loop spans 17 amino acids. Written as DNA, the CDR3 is TGTGCCAGCAGCTTGTTAGCCGCCGAAGCTCCACAAGAGACCCAGTACTTC. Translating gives CASSLLAAEAPQETQYF.

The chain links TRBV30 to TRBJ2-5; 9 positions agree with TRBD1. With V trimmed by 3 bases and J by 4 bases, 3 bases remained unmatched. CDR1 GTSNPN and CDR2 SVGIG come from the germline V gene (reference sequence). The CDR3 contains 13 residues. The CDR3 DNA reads TGTGCCTGGAGGGGACAGGGTAGAGAGACCCAGTACTTC. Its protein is CAWRGQGRETQYF. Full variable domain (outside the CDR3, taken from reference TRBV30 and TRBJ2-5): SQTIHQWPATLVQPVGSPLSLECTVEGTSNPNLYWYRQAAGRGLQLLFYSVGIGQISSEVPQNLSASRPQDRQFILSSKKLLLSDSGFYLCAWRGQGRETQYFGPGTRLLVL.

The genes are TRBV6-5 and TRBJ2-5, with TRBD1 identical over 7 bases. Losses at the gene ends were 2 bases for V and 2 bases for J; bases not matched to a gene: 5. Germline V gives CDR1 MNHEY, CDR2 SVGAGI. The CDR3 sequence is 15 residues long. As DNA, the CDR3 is TGTGCCAGCAGTTACGACGGGACAGATCAAGAGACCCAGTACTTC. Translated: CASSYDGTDQETQYF.

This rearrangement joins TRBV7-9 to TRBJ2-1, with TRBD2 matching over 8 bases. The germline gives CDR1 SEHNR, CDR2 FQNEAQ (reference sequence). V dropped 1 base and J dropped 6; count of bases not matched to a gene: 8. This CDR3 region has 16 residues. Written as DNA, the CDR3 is TGTGCCAGCAGCTTAGGCTCGGGAGGGCCAGTCAATGAGCAGTTCTTC. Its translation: CASSLGSGGPVNEQFF. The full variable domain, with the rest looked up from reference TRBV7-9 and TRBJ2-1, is DTGVSQNPRHKITKRGQNVTFRCDPISEHNRLYWYRQTLGQGPEFLTYFQNEAQLEKSRLLSDRFSAERPKGSFSTLEIQRTEQGDSAMYLCASSLGSGGPVNEQFFGPGTRLTVL.

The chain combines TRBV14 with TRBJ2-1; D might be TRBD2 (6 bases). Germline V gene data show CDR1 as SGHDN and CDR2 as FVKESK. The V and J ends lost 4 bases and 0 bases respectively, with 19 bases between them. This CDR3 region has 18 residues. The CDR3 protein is CASSLTLLATSSYNEQFF. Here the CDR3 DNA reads TGTGCCAGCAGCCTCACCCTCCTAGCGACCAGCTCCTACAATGAGCAGTTCTTC.

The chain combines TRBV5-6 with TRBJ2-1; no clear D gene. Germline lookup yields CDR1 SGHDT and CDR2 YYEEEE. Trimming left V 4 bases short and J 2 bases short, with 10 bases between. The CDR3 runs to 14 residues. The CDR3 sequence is CASSDIDTYNEQFF. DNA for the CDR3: TGTGCCAGCAGCGATATAGATACCTACAATGAGCAGTTCTTC. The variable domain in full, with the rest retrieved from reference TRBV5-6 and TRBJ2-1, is DAGVTQSPTHLIKTRGQQVTLRCSPKSGHDTVSWYQQALGQGPQFIFQYYEEEERQRGNFPDRFSGHQFPNYSSELNVNALLLGDSALYLCASSDIDTYNEQFFGPGTRLTVL.

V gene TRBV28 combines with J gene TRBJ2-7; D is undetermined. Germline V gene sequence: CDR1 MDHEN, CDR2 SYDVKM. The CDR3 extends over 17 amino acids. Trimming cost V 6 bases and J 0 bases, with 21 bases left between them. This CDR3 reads CASRARLTRRLSYEQYF. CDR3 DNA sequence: TGTGCCAGCAGGGCCCGGTTGACGCGCCGACTCTCCTACGAGCAGTACTTC.

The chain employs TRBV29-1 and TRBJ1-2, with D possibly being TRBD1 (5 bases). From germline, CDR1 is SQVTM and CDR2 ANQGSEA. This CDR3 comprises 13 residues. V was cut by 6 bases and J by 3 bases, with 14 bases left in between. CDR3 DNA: TGCAGCGTCCCATCGGGAGGGGACTATGGCTACACCTTC. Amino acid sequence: CSVPSGGDYGYTF. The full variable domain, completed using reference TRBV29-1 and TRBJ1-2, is SAVISQKPSRDICQRGTSLTIQCQVDSQVTMMFWYRQQPGQSLTLIATANQGSEATYESGFVIDKFPISRPNLTFSTLTVSNMSPEDSSIYLCSVPSGGDYGYTFGSGTRLTVV.

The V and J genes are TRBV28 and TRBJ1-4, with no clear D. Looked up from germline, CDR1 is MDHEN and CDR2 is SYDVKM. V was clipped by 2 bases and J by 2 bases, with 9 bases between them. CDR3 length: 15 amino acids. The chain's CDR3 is CASSLVGGTNEKLFF. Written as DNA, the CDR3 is TGTGCCAGCAGTTTAGTGGGAGGGACTAATGAAAAACTGTTTTTT.

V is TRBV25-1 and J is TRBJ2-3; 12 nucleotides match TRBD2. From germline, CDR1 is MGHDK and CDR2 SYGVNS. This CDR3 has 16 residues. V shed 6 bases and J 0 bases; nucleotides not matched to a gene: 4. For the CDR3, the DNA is TGTGCCAGCAGCACCGGGACTAGCGGGAGCACAGATACGCAGTATTTT. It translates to CASSTGTSGSTDTQYF.

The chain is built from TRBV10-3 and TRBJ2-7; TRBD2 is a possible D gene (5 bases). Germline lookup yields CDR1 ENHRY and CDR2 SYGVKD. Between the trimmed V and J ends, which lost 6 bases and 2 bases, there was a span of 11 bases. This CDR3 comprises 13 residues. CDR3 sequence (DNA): TGTGCCATCAGGGACCAGGAGGCCTACGAGCAGTACTTC. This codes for CAIRDQEAYEQYF.

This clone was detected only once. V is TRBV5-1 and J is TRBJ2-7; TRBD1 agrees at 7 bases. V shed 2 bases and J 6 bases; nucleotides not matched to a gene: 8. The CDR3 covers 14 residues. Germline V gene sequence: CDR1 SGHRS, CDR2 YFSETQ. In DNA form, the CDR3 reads TGCGCCAGCAGCTTCAGTTCGTCAGGGGGCGAGCAGTACTTC. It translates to CASSFSSSGGEQYF.

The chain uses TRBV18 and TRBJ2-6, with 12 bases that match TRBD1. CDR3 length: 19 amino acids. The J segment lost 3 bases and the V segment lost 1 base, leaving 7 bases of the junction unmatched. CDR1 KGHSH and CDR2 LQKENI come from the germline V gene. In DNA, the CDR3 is TGTGCCAGCTCACCACTCCCGGGACAGGGGGCGCGTGGGGCCAACGTCCTGACTTTC. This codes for CASSPLPGQGARGANVLTF.

CDR3: CASSGDRASKGKNIQYF. The DNA for the CDR3 is TGTGCCAGCAGTGGGGACAGGGCGTCTAAAGGCAAAAACATTCAGTACTTC. The chain has TRBV2 and TRBJ2-4; 9 bases agree with TRBD1. Unmatched junction bases numbered 10, after V lost 4 bases and J lost 3 bases. The germline V gene has CDR1 SNHLY and CDR2 FYNNEI. CDR3 size: 17 residues.

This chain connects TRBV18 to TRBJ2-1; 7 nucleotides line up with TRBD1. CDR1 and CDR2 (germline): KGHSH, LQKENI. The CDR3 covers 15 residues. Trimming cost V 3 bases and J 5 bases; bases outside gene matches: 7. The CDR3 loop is CASSPLGTDHNEQFF. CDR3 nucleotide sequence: TGTGCCAGCTCACCCTTAGGGACAGACCACAATGAGCAGTTCTTC.

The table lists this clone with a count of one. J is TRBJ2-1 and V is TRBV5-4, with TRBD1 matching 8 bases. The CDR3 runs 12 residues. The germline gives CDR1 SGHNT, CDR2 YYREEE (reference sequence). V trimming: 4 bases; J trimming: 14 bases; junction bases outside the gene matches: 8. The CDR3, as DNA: TGTGCCAGCAGCACCCCACAGGGGGAGGAGTTCTTC. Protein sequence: CASSTPQGEEFF.

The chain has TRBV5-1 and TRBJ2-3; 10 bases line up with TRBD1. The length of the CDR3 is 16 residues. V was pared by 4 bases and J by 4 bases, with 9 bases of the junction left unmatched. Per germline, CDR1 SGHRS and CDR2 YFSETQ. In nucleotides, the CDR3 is TGCGCCAGCAGCAAAACGGCCGGGACAGGGGCAGATACGCAGTATTTT. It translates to CASSKTAGTGADTQYF.

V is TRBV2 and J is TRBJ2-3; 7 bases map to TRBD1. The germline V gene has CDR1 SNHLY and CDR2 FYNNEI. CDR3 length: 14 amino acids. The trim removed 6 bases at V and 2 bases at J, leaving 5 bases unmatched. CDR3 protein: CASSRDRATDTQYF. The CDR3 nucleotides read TGTGCCAGCAGCCGGGACAGAGCCACAGATACGCAGTATTTT.

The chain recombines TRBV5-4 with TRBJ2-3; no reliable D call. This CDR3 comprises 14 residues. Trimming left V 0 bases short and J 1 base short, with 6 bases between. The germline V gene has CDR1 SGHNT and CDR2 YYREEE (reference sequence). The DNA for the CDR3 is TGTGCCAGCAGCTTGGGTCCGGGCACAGATACGCAGTATTTT. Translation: CASSLGPGTDTQYF.

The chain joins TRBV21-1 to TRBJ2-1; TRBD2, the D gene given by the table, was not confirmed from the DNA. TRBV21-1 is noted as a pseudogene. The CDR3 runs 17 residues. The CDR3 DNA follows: TGTGCCAGCAGCAAAACAAACTCGGCTAGAGAATACAATGAGCAGTTCTTC. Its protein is CASSKTNSAREYNEQFF.

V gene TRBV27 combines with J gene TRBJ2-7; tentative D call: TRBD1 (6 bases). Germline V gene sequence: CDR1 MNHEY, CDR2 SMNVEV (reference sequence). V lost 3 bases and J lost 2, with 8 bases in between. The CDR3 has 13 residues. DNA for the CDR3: TGTGCCAGCAGTTTGGGGACACCCTACGAGCAGTACTTC. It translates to CASSLGTPYEQYF.

CDR3 in amino acids: CASSQDSPRGYSSGYTF. The CDR3 DNA reads as TGCGCCAGCAGCCAAGATAGCCCCAGAGGTTATAGCTCTGGCTACACCTTC. V is TRBV4-3 and J is TRBJ1-2; no firm D call. CDR1 is LGHNA and CDR2 is YSLEER in the germline V gene. Trimming pared 0 bases from V and 7 bases from J, leaving 21 bases between. The CDR3 covers 17 residues.

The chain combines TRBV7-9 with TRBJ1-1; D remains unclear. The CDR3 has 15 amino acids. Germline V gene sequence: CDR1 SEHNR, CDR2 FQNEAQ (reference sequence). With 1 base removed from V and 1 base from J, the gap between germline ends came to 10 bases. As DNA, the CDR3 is TGTGCCAGCAGCTTAGGGCTGTTAACGAACACTGAAGCTTTCTTT. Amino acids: CASSLGLLTNTEAFF.

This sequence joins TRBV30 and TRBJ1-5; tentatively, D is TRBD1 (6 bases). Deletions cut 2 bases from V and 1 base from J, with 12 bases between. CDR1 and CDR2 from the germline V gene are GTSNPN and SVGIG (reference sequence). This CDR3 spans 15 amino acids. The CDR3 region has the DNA TGTGCCTGGAGTATTAGACAGGCGAGCAATCAGCCCCAGCATTTT. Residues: CAWSIRQASNQPQHF.

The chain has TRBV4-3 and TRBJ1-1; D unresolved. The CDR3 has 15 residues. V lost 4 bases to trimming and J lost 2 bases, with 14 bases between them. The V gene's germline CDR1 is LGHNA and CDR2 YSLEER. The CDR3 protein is CASSRGGGVNTEAFF. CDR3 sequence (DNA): TGCGCCAGCAGCCGAGGCGGAGGTGTTAACACTGAAGCTTTCTTT.

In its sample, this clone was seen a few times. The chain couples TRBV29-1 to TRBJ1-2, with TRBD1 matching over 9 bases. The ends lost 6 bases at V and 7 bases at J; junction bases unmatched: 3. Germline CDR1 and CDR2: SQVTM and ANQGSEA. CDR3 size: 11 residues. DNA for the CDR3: TGCAGCGTACTGGACAGGGGTGGCTACACCTTC. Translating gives CSVLDRGGYTF.